This T cell receptor beta chain comes out of a study of blood T cell repertoires in COVID-19 (dated by TCRdb to the early 2020s). Background on the whole study: Samples covering the acute and convalescent phases of COVID-19 were provided by collaborators in the United States, Italy and Spain. Deeply sampled blood TCRbeta repertoires from subjects exposed to, actively infected with, or recovered from COVID-19 were included in the dataset. The prospective study material was composed of cDNA or gDNA derived from T cells, B-cell-depleted T cells, or PBMCs. The samples were drawn from two sources: the first 160 participants of the ongoing ImmuneRACE study, and fewer than 1,500 subjects contributed by 6 global collaborators. Where available, HLA class I and class II types were taken from metadata supplied by the sample provider and were not determined by assay-based typing. Nearly every sample came with metadata listing a de-identified subject ID, COVID-19 status, age in years and sex. The repertoires were released in a freely available public database meant as a resource for research on the immune response to SARS-CoV-2.

In Seattle, one collaborating source enrolled patients while the infection was active and tracked those patients longitudinally over the course of disease. Each collaborating institution followed its own protocols to collect whole blood in K2EDTA tubes. For TCRbeta analysis, collaborator samples were shipped as frozen whole blood, as isolated PBMCs, or as DNA extracted from either sample type. About this clone: No antigen is known for it. The input lacks base qualities; no much larger clone sits a single base away.

TCRbeta CDR3 regions were amplified from genomic DNA by means of the immunoSEQ Assay, a bias-controlled multiplex PCR. Per the authors' processing: Nucleated cell counts per sample were estimated from amplification of reference gene primers within the assay. To quantify the absolute abundance of each unique TCRbeta CDR3 rearrangement, sequence reads were collapsed and filtered. For each sample, productive Simpson clonality was calculated as the square root of Simpson's diversity index over productive rearrangements. Here the immuneACCESS table is served through TCRdb, limited to in-frame sequences with V and J called. Missing clones are a known gap in these copies; in checked studies unresolved V genes cover under half, and the rest lacks a known reason. V, J and clone size are those of that table, while D and trimming were read from the DNA. Here the sample has about 170,000 clones; roughly 90% occur a single time. The ten largest clones add up to roughly 4.5% of the sample.

Beyond this particular receptor, the publication reports: Clinical and demographic metadata were provided uncurated, with the amount varying by source and participant.

Measured from the cysteine to the phenylalanine, the CDR3 is 15 residues long. Only the CDR3 DNA is retained, 45 bases long and in frame from the first base. Trimming accounts for 3 bases at V and 0 bases at J, while the number of junction bases matched to no gene is 5. From the germline V gene (reference sequence), CDR1 is MNHEY and CDR2 is SMNVEV. The sequence was obtained from a man aged 18 to 29 with COVID-19, enrolled during active disease. Sample: peripheral blood. Rearrangement joined TRBV27 to TRBJ2-7; TRBD1 lines up with 7 middle nucleotides. The base sequence is TGTGCCAGCAGTTTCTCCGGGACAGCCTCCTACGAGCAGTACTTC. It translates to CASSFSGTASYEQYF.